This is a list of T cell receptor beta chains from one sample in a study of T cell repertoires in cytomegalovirus infection. No antigens are known for them. TCRdb reprocessed the reads with MiXCR, giving one entry per CDR3 protein. The sample carries around 710,000 distinct CDR3 sequences, almost 30% recorded once. The material was cultured CD8+ T cells from PBMCs, obtained from culture after CMV antigen stimulation. These receptors all come from a human donor in good health (CMV status not recorded). Some clones in this sample may be carry-over from other donors' samples. Each CDR3 is given with its conserved first and last residue. The order of the fields is D gene, clone size, J gene, V gene, CDR3 protein, CDR3 DNA. The D gene is left open where the match is weak. Size is omitted from some rows. Given values are once, few, many or a class for expanded clones.

d_call: TRBD1
clone_size: NA
j_call: TRBJ2-5
v_call: TRBV29-1
cdr3_aa: CSVEDLPDRDGETQYF
cdr3_nt: TGCAGCGTTGAAGATCTTCCGGACAGGGACGGGGAGACCCAGTACTTC

d_call: NA
clone_size: few
j_call: TRBJ1-2
v_call: TRBV4-3
cdr3_aa: CASSQDRTVYGYTF
cdr3_nt: TGCGCCAGCAGCCAAGATCGCACAGTCTATGGCTACACCTTC

d_call: NA
clone_size: NA
j_call: TRBJ2-3
v_call: TRBV7-9
cdr3_aa: CASRHLGGGPDTQYF
cdr3_nt: TGTGCCAGCAGGCACCTTGGGGGGGGCCCAGATACGCAGTATTTT

d_call: NA
clone_size: few
j_call: TRBJ1-1
v_call: TRBV27
cdr3_aa: CASSLNGGRRDEAFF
cdr3_nt: TGTGCCAGCAGTTTAAACGGGGGGCGACGAGATGAAGCTTTCTTT

d_call: NA
clone_size: NA
j_call: TRBJ1-2
v_call: TRBV6-6
cdr3_aa: CASDHRQLYGYTF
cdr3_nt: TGTGCCAGCGATCATAGACAGCTCTATGGCTACACCTTC

d_call: NA
clone_size: NA
j_call: TRBJ1-5
v_call: TRBV29-1
cdr3_aa: CSVSLTTELNQPQHF
cdr3_nt: TGCAGCGTTTCCCTTACAACAGAACTCAATCAGCCCCAGCATTTT

d_call: NA
clone_size: many
j_call: TRBJ2-7
v_call: TRBV7-2
cdr3_aa: CASSLEAGDEQYF
cdr3_nt: TGTGCCAGCAGCTTAGAGGCCGGGGACGAGCAGTACTTC

d_call: TRBD1
clone_size: NA
j_call: TRBJ2-3
v_call: TRBV6-1
cdr3_aa: CASTRQGGPDTQYF
cdr3_nt: TGTGCCAGCACCCGACAGGGGGGACCAGATACGCAGTATTTT

d_call: NA
clone_size: many
j_call: TRBJ1-5
v_call: TRBV28
cdr3_aa: CASSLSDHSNQPQHF
cdr3_nt: TGTGCCAGCAGTTTGTCAGACCATAGCAATCAGCCCCAGCATTTT

d_call: TRBD1
clone_size: NA
j_call: TRBJ1-6
v_call: TRBV7-6
cdr3_aa: CASSSRTGPNSPLHF
cdr3_nt: TGTGCCAGCAGCTCCCGGACAGGGCCCAATTCACCCCTCCACTTT

d_call: TRBD1
clone_size: few
j_call: TRBJ1-6
v_call: TRBV6-6
cdr3_aa: CASSPGTGKNSPLHF
cdr3_nt: TGTGCCAGCAGTCCCGGGACAGGGAAAAATTCACCCCTCCACTTT

d_call: TRBD1
clone_size: NA
j_call: TRBJ2-2
v_call: TRBV18
cdr3_aa: CASSPPGQGKVGELFF
cdr3_nt: TGTGCCAGCTCACCGCCGGGACAGGGCAAGGTCGGGGAGCTGTTTTTT

d_call: TRBD1
clone_size: NA
j_call: TRBJ1-4
v_call: TRBV6-5
cdr3_aa: CASSRGQGGTNEKLFF
cdr3_nt: TGTGCCAGCAGCCGTGGACAGGGTGGCACTAATGAAAAACTGTTTTTT

d_call: TRBD1
clone_size: NA
j_call: TRBJ1-4
v_call: TRBV2
cdr3_aa: CASSGGQGFKREKLFF
cdr3_nt: TGTGCCAGCAGTGGAGGACAGGGGTTTAAACGTGAAAAACTGTTTTTT

d_call: NA
clone_size: NA
j_call: TRBJ2-3
v_call: TRBV7-9
cdr3_aa: CASSLGGGDLNTQYF
cdr3_nt: TGTGCCAGCAGCTTGGGAGGGGGGGACTTAAATACGCAGTATTTT

d_call: NA
clone_size: many
j_call: TRBJ2-1
v_call: TRBV6-2/TRBV6-3
cdr3_aa: CASSYSTRTDYNEQFF
cdr3_nt: TGTGCCAGCAGTTACTCGACTCGGACGGACTACAATGAGCAGTTCTTC

d_call: NA
clone_size: few
j_call: TRBJ2-1
v_call: TRBV10-2
cdr3_aa: CASRMTPNNEQFF
cdr3_nt: TGCGCCAGCAGAATGACTCCCAACAATGAGCAGTTCTTC

d_call: NA
clone_size: few
j_call: TRBJ2-1
v_call: TRBV11-2
cdr3_aa: CASSSTQGWEQFF
cdr3_nt: TGTGCCAGCAGCTCAACACAGGGCTGGGAGCAGTTCTTC

d_call: NA
clone_size: many
j_call: TRBJ2-3
v_call: TRBV7-2
cdr3_aa: CASSSGPGATDTQYF
cdr3_nt: TGTGCCAGCAGCTCAGGACCCGGGGCGACAGATACGCAGTATTTT

d_call: NA
clone_size: NA
j_call: TRBJ2-4
v_call: TRBV6-1
cdr3_aa: CASSEWAQLAKNIQYF
cdr3_nt: TGTGCCAGCAGTGAATGGGCCCAGCTAGCCAAAAACATTCAGTACTTC

d_call: TRBD1
clone_size: NA
j_call: TRBJ2-6
v_call: TRBV7-4
cdr3_aa: CASSQGQALSGTNVLTF
cdr3_nt: TGTGCCAGCAGCCAGGGACAGGCCCTCTCTGGGACCAACGTCCTGACTTTC

d_call: NA
clone_size: few
j_call: TRBJ2-5
v_call: TRBV14
cdr3_aa: CASSQEIVPVGGETQYF
cdr3_nt: TGTGCCAGCAGCCAAGAAATCGTTCCAGTAGGCGGCGAGACCCAGTACTTC

d_call: TRBD1
clone_size: few
j_call: TRBJ2-5
v_call: TRBV10-3
cdr3_aa: CAIRKDRQETQYF
cdr3_nt: TGTGCCATCAGAAAGGACAGGCAGGAGACCCAGTACTTC

d_call: NA
clone_size: once
j_call: TRBJ2-7
v_call: TRBV14
cdr3_aa: CASSPGLQYEQYF
cdr3_nt: TGTGCCAGCAGCCCGGGCCTTCAATACGAGCAGTACTTC

d_call: TRBD1
clone_size: NA
j_call: TRBJ1-1
v_call: TRBV27
cdr3_aa: CASSSGQEAFAEAFF
cdr3_nt: TGTGCCAGCAGTTCGGGACAGGAGGCTTTCGCTGAAGCTTTCTTT

d_call: TRBD2
clone_size: many
j_call: TRBJ2-3
v_call: TRBV7-6
cdr3_aa: CASSSTSGGTDTQYF
cdr3_nt: TGTGCCAGCAGCTCGACTAGCGGGGGCACAGATACGCAGTATTTT

d_call: NA
clone_size: NA
j_call: TRBJ1-6
v_call: TRBV27
cdr3_aa: CASSLSSAGSYNSPLHF
cdr3_nt: TGTGCCAGCAGTTTATCCTCCGCTGGGTCCTATAATTCACCCCTCCACTTT

d_call: TRBD2
clone_size: many
j_call: TRBJ2-1
v_call: TRBV7-2
cdr3_aa: CASSATSGGSDEQFF
cdr3_nt: TGTGCCAGCAGCGCGACTAGCGGGGGGTCAGATGAGCAGTTCTTC

d_call: NA
clone_size: NA
j_call: TRBJ1-1
v_call: TRBV19
cdr3_aa: CASSMAAGEAFF
cdr3_nt: TGTGCCAGTAGTATGGCGGCAGGTGAAGCTTTCTTT

d_call: TRBD2
clone_size: NA
j_call: TRBJ2-3
v_call: TRBV5-8
cdr3_aa: CASSPRGGVQYF
cdr3_nt: TGTGCCAGCAGCCCACGGGGGGGGGTGCAGTATTTT

d_call: NA
clone_size: NA
j_call: TRBJ1-2
v_call: TRBV23-1
cdr3_aa: CASSQSRVRGRGYTF
cdr3_nt: TGCGCCAGCAGTCAATCCAGGGTTCGGGGGCGGGGCTACACCTTC

d_call: TRBD2
clone_size: few
j_call: TRBJ2-3
v_call: TRBV6-6
cdr3_aa: CASSSGTSGALRTDTQYF
cdr3_nt: TGTGCCAGCAGTTCCGGGACTAGCGGGGCCCTACGCACAGATACGCAGTATTTT

d_call: TRBD2
clone_size: NA
j_call: TRBJ2-1
v_call: TRBV7-9
cdr3_aa: CASRPGTSGGSTKNEQFF
cdr3_nt: TGTGCCAGCAGACCCGGGACTAGCGGGGGGTCAACGAAGAATGAGCAGTTCTTC

d_call: TRBD1
clone_size: NA
j_call: TRBJ2-2
v_call: TRBV24-1
cdr3_aa: CATSETTGGYFTGELFF
cdr3_nt: TGTGCCACCAGTGAAACAACAGGGGGGTATTTCACCGGGGAGCTGTTTTTT

d_call: NA
clone_size: few
j_call: TRBJ1-5
v_call: TRBV19
cdr3_aa: CASSSALMGSAQPQHF
cdr3_nt: TGTGCCAGTAGTTCCGCACTCATGGGGTCAGCTCAGCCCCAGCATTTT

d_call: NA
clone_size: many
j_call: TRBJ2-7
v_call: TRBV7-6
cdr3_aa: CASSLKGGEQYF
cdr3_nt: TGTGCCAGCAGCTTAAAAGGGGGCGAGCAGTACTTC

d_call: NA
clone_size: many
j_call: TRBJ2-5
v_call: TRBV11-2
cdr3_aa: CASSLERGQETQYF
cdr3_nt: TGTGCCAGCAGCTTAGAACGGGGGCAAGAGACCCAGTACTTC

d_call: NA
clone_size: NA
j_call: TRBJ2-1
v_call: TRBV4-1
cdr3_aa: CASSQVGGSSSYNEQFF
cdr3_nt: TGCGCCAGCAGCCAAGTGGGGGGATCAAGCTCCTACAATGAGCAGTTCTTC

d_call: NA
clone_size: few
j_call: TRBJ2-5
v_call: TRBV4-1
cdr3_aa: CASSHIQGPQETQYF
cdr3_nt: TGCGCCAGCAGCCATATACAGGGACCCCAAGAGACCCAGTACTTC

d_call: TRBD1
clone_size: NA
j_call: TRBJ2-1
v_call: TRBV5-1
cdr3_aa: CASSLGTGYSYNEQFF
cdr3_nt: TGCGCCAGCAGCTTAGGGACAGGCTACTCCTACAATGAGCAGTTCTTC